The 31 T cell receptor beta chains below all came from one sample that was sequenced in a study of T cells in Graves' hyperthyroidism and ophthalmopathy. Amplification yielded TCR beta CDR3 regions, with RNA transcripts as the source. A first-round RT-PCR of the TCR CDR3 used the HTBI primer set. TCRdb redid the calling of the multiplex PCR reads with MiXCR, one entry per CDR3 protein. The sample has roughly 180,000 distinct CDR3 sequences; about a sixth are singletons. Sample: blood. Every receptor here comes from a woman aged 45-65 years with Graves' hyperthyroidism.

This clonotype was counted many times. J is TRBJ1-1 and V is TRBV19; D remains unclear. V was cut by 2 bases and J by 7 bases, with 11 bases left in between. Germline V lookup: CDR1 LNHDA, CDR2 SQIVND (reference sequence). The CDR3 totals 13 residues. The CDR3 sequence is CASSIMGRYEAFF. The CDR3 nucleotides are TGTGCCAGTAGTATAATGGGCCGATATGAAGCTTTCTTT.

This clonotype came up once. The J gene is TRBJ1-1, the V gene TRBV10-3; D remains ambiguous. The germline V and J ends were trimmed by 6 bases and 2 bases, with 10 bases remaining between them. The CDR3 consists of 13 residues. Germline values: CDR1 ENHRY, CDR2 SYGVKD. In DNA form, the CDR3 reads TGTGCCATCAGCCCACTGGGTAACACTGAAGCTTTCTTT. As protein: CAISPLGNTEAFF.

This clonotype appeared many times. J is TRBJ1-4 and V is TRBV7-9, with 7 bases aligning to TRBD1. The germline gives CDR1 SEHNR, CDR2 FQNEAQ (reference sequence). The CDR3 length is 15 residues. V gave up 5 bases and J gave up 5 bases; unmatched junction bases: 8. The CDR3 spells CASSLQTGLNEKLFF. The CDR3 region has the DNA TGTGCCAGCAGCCTACAGACAGGGCTGAATGAAAAACTGTTTTTT.

This clonotype was seen more than once but under ten times. This chain uses TRBV9 with TRBJ2-2, with a possible D match to TRBD2 (6 bases). Germline CDR1 reads SGDLS; CDR2 reads YYNGEE. This CDR3 contains 15 residues. Trimming took off 4 bases at V and 4 bases at J, with 14 bases between the two ends. The CDR3 DNA reads as TGTGCCAGCAGCCGCGGGGTCCTCCTCACCGGGGAGCTGTTTTTT. This translates into CASSRGVLLTGELFF. The complete variable domain, with remaining parts taken from reference TRBV9 and TRBJ2-2, reads DSGVTQTPKHLITATGQRVTLRCSPRSGDLSVYWYQQSLDQGLQFLIQYYNGEERAKGNILERFSAQQFPDLHSELNLSSLELGDSALYFCASSRGVLLTGELFFGEGSRLTVL.

This clonotype was detected ten times or more. The CDR3 spells CASRAENTGELFF. CDR3 DNA sequence: TGTGCCAGCAGAGCAGAGAACACCGGGGAGCTGTTTTTT. The genes are TRBV12-3 or TRBV12-4 and TRBJ2-2; no definite D call. V gave up 6 bases and J gave up 1 base, with 6 bases separating them. This CDR3 has 13 residues.

In this sample, this clonotype turned up a few times. The chain carries TRBV4-1 and TRBJ1-5; D is ambiguous. Trimming shortened V by 0 bases and J by 5 bases, and 14 bases separated the two germline ends. The CDR3 has 16 residues. Germline CDR1 MGHRA, CDR2 YSYEKL. DNA for the CDR3: TGCGCCAGCAGCCAAGAGGTCCTACATCGGGATCAGCCCCAGCATTTT. Amino acids: CASSQEVLHRDQPQHF.

The V and J genes are TRBV5-1 and TRBJ1-4; D perhaps matches TRBD1 (5 bases). The CDR3 covers 15 residues. Germline V gene sequence: CDR1 SGHRS, CDR2 YFSETQ. Trimming cost V 0 bases and J 3 bases, with 9 bases left between them. CDR3 protein: CASSLATGANEKLFF. Written as DNA, the CDR3 is TGCGCCAGCAGCTTGGCCACGGGGGCTAATGAAAAACTGTTTTTT. Drawing the rest from reference TRBV5-1 and TRBJ1-4, the complete variable domain is KAGVTQTPRYLIKTRGQQVTLSCSPISGHRSVSWYQQTPGQGLQFLFEYFSETQRNKGNFPGRFSGRQFSNSRSEMNVSTLELGDSALYLCASSLATGANEKLFFGSGTQLSVL.

The genes are TRBV5-1 and TRBJ2-1; 7 positions agree with TRBD2. The CDR3 extends over 14 amino acids. Germline trimming cut 4 bases from V and 3 bases from J; bases unmatched to any gene: 4. CDR1 SGHRS and CDR2 YFSETQ come from the germline V gene. CDR3 sequence: CASSASGGYNEQFF. CDR3 in DNA: TGCGCCAGCAGCGCCTCGGGGGGCTACAATGAGCAGTTCTTC.

This clonotype was seen many times. This sequence joins TRBV6-1 and TRBJ2-1; a weak D match, TRBD1 (5 bases). The CDR3 contains 12 residues. V lost 4 bases, J lost 15 bases, and 16 bases lay in between. Germline lookup yields CDR1 MNHNS and CDR2 SASEGT. The CDR3 bases are TGTGCCAGCAGTGGAGGCCTACCCAGGGTGTTCTTC. The encoded protein is CASSGGLPRVFF.

J is TRBJ1-5 and V is TRBV20-1; 10 bases align to TRBD1. Germline V gene data show CDR1 as DFQATT and CDR2 as SNEGSKA (reference sequence). Trimming at V came to 1 base and at J to 5 bases, leaving 5 bases not matched to a gene. CDR3 size: 15 residues. The CDR3 loop reads CSARGPGQGYQPQHF. DNA of the CDR3: TGCAGTGCTAGAGGGCCGGGACAGGGGTATCAGCCCCAGCATTTT.

This clonotype was detected many times. The rearrangement uses TRBV10-3 and TRBJ2-1, with a tentative D call TRBD1 (6 bases). Trimming cost V 6 bases and J 2 bases, with 17 bases left between them. The CDR3 runs to 16 residues. The germline gives CDR1 ENHRY, CDR2 SYGVKD. The CDR3, as DNA: TGTGCCATCAGCCATCCGGCAGGGGTCCCCTACAATGAGCAGTTCTTC. This gives the protein CAISHPAGVPYNEQFF.

The sample holds many counts of this clonotype. A read error may account for a junction end that differs from germline. The chain is built from TRBV2 and TRBJ1-6; 7 bases are a match to TRBD1. Germline CDR1 and CDR2: SNHLY and FYNNEI. This CDR3 has 13 amino acids. The CDR3, as DNA: TGTACCAGCACCGGACAGGATAATTCACCCCTCCACTTT. As protein: CTSTGQDNSPLHF.

This clonotype was seen repeatedly, ten times or more. This rearrangement joins TRBV25-1 to TRBJ1-2, with D unclear. V shed 5 bases and J shed 8 bases, with 21 bases lying between them. This CDR3 has 15 amino acids. CDR1 and CDR2 (germline): MGHDK, SYGVNS. The CDR3 spells CASSPIERVGRGYTF. CDR3 bases: TGTGCCAGCAGTCCCATCGAGAGGGTCGGAAGGGGCTACACCTTC.

In its sample, this clonotype was seen a few times. The chain uses TRBV4-1 and TRBJ1-1; 7 bases map to TRBD1. Trimming took 8 bases from V and 4 from J; bases not matched to a gene: 7. From germline, CDR1 is MGHRA and CDR2 YSYEKL. The CDR3 is 13 amino acids. The CDR3 nucleotides read TGCGCCAGCGGAGGGGGCGCGGGCACTGAAGCTTTCTTT. It codes for CASGGGAGTEAFF.

This clonotype was recorded at least ten times. The chain combines TRBV12-3 or TRBV12-4 with TRBJ1-4, with D unclear. V was trimmed by 5 bases and J by 8 bases, leaving 12 bases between them. This CDR3 is 13 amino acids long. Written as DNA, the CDR3 is TGTGCCAGCAGTAGCGGATGGGGAGAAAAACTGTTTTTT. It yields the protein CASSSGWGEKLFF.

This clonotype was counted at least ten times. This chain links TRBV19 with TRBJ1-2, with 8 bases matching TRBD1. Germline assignment: CDR1 LNHDA and CDR2 SQIVND (reference sequence). The CDR3 has 15 amino acids. Trimming removed 4 bases from V and 8 bases from J; junction bases left unmatched: 12. Here the CDR3 reads CASSSLVGQGVGYTF. CDR3 bases: TGTGCCAGTAGTAGTCTCGTCGGACAGGGCGTCGGCTACACCTTC.

This clonotype was recorded many times. The chain recombines TRBV7-9 with TRBJ1-1; the D gene is possibly TRBD1 (5 bases). The V end lost 9 bases, the J end lost 2 bases, and 19 bases lay between the germline ends. The germline V gene encodes CDR1 SEHNR and CDR2 FQNEAQ (reference sequence). The CDR3 is 15 residues long. The CDR3 coding sequence is TGTGCCAGTACCCCAATCACGGGGGGAAACACTGAAGCTTTCTTT. As protein: CASTPITGGNTEAFF.

With respect to this clonotype: A much larger clone sits a single nucleotide away, making a read error possible. The chain employs TRBV27 and TRBJ1-2, with TRBD1 as a possible D gene (6 bases). V lost 8 bases, J lost 10 bases, and 23 bases lay in between. Germline V gives CDR1 MNHEY, CDR2 SMNVEV (reference sequence). The CDR3 has 14 residues. CDR3 sequence reads: CASRESGASRAYTF. CDR3 DNA sequence: TGTGCCAGCCGGGAATCGGGGGCCTCTCGTGCCTACACCTTC.

V is TRBV28 and J is TRBJ2-5; TRBD1 aligns across 7 bases. Trimming at V came to 6 bases and at J to 5 bases, leaving 12 bases not matched to a gene. This CDR3 is 15 amino acids long. Germline CDR1 MDHEN, CDR2 SYDVKM. The CDR3 DNA sequence: TGTGCCAGCAGCCTATTGGTAACAGGGGTGGAGACCCAGTACTTC. Protein: CASSLLVTGVETQYF. Full variable domain (outside the CDR3, taken from reference TRBV28 and TRBJ2-5): DVKVTQSSRYLVKRTGEKVFLECVQDMDHENMFWYRQDPGLGLRLIYFSYDVKMKEKGDIPEGYSVSREKKERFSLILESASTNQTSMYLCASSLLVTGVETQYFGPGTRLLVL.

The table lists this clonotype with many counts. The J gene is TRBJ2-7, the V gene TRBV6-1; the D is unclear. The ends were cut back, 6 bases at V and 2 bases at J, with 8 bases in the middle. Per the germline V gene, CDR1 is MNHNS and CDR2 is SASEGT. This CDR3 has 12 residues. The CDR3 loop reads CASRSRPYEQYF. CDR3 sequence (DNA): TGTGCCAGCAGGTCCAGGCCCTACGAGCAGTACTTC.

V is TRBV6-4 and J is TRBJ2-2; weak D call: TRBD2 (5 bases). The CDR3 length is 15 residues. Germline V CDR1 and CDR2: MRHNA, SNTAGT. Deletions cut 8 bases from V and 1 base from J, with 14 bases between. CDR3 sequence reads: CASGYVGRNTGELFF. The CDR3 nucleotides read TGTGCCAGCGGGTACGTGGGGAGGAACACCGGGGAGCTGTTTTTT.

This clonotype was counted ten times or more. The DNA for the CDR3 is TGTGCCAGCACCCTCGGAGGGACGTCCGGGGAGCTGTTTTTT. This gives the protein CASTLGGTSGELFF. The chain recombines TRBV28 with TRBJ2-2, with a tentative D call TRBD2 (6 bases). V lost 7 bases and J 6 bases, leaving 15 bases between the germline ends. Germline assignment: CDR1 MDHEN and CDR2 SYDVKM. The CDR3 consists of 14 residues.

This clonotype was counted many times. The chain recombines TRBV7-9 with TRBJ1-4; D is possibly TRBD1 (5 bases). The V gene lost 5 bases and the J gene lost 0 bases, with 10 bases spanning the gap. Germline values: CDR1 SEHNR, CDR2 FQNEAQ (reference sequence). This CDR3 contains 15 residues. The CDR3 here is CASSPTAATNEKLFF. In DNA form, the CDR3 reads TGTGCCAGCAGCCCGACAGCCGCAACTAATGAAAAACTGTTTTTT.

In its sample, this clonotype was seen many times. The gene calls are TRBV6-2 or TRBV6-3 and TRBJ2-7, with 7 bases lining up with TRBD1. Looked up from germline, CDR1 is MNHEY and CDR2 is SVGEGT. V lost 4 bases and J lost 3; bases outside the gene matches: 9. The CDR3 sequence is 15 residues long. The CDR3, as DNA: TGTGCCAGCAGTTCCCAGACAGGGACCCTCTACGAGCAGTACTTC. It yields the protein CASSSQTGTLYEQYF.

This clonotype was counted ten times or more. The CDR3 DNA reads TGTGCCAGCAGCCATCAAGCCGGGATCTATGGCTACACCTTC. Translated, it gives CASSHQAGIYGYTF. The V call is TRBV7-2, the J call TRBJ1-2, with D uncertain. V was clipped by 5 bases and J by 4 bases, with 14 bases between them. From germline, CDR1 is SGHTA and CDR2 FQGNSA. This CDR3 comprises 14 residues.

At least ten counts were recorded for this clonotype. The chain couples TRBV4-3 to TRBJ2-1; weak D call: TRBD2 (5 bases). The CDR3 extends over 17 amino acids. Trimming pared 4 bases from V and 4 bases from J, leaving 20 bases between. Germline assignment: CDR1 LGHNA and CDR2 YSLEER. The CDR3 protein is CASSPRVNSETYNEQFF. DNA for the CDR3: TGCGCCAGCAGCCCGCGGGTCAACAGCGAGACTTACAATGAGCAGTTCTTC.

This clonotype has just a few counts. A much larger clone is a single base away; this may be a read error. The chain couples TRBV20-1 to TRBJ2-1; tentatively, D is TRBD2 (7 bases). Germline CDR1 and CDR2: DFQATT and SNEGSKA (reference sequence). V was pared by 7 bases and J by 5 bases, with 21 bases between. The CDR3 covers 15 residues. CDR3 region: CSVSYWEGTHNEQFF. The CDR3 nucleotides are TGCAGTGTTAGCTATTGGGAGGGGACACACAATGAGCAGTTCTTC.

This clonotype occurred many times. The chain is built from TRBV11-2 and TRBJ2-7; no definite D call. The CDR3 length is 12 residues. Germline values: CDR1 SGHAT, CDR2 FQNNGV. Trimming cost V 3 bases and J 5 bases, with 8 bases left between them. CDR3 residues: CASSFASDEQYF. The CDR3, as DNA: TGTGCCAGCAGCTTCGCTAGTGACGAGCAGTACTTC.

This clonotype came up many times. The J gene is TRBJ2-6, the V gene TRBV7-2; D might be TRBD1 or TRBD2, each matching 7 bases. V was pared by 5 bases and J by 2 bases, with 22 bases between. Germline lookup yields CDR1 SGHTA and CDR2 FQGNSA. The CDR3 length is 19 residues. CDR3 in DNA: TGTGCCAGCAGCCCAAGACAGGGCGGGGGAGGAACTGGGGCCAACGTCCTGACTTTC. This sequence encodes CASSPRQGGGGTGANVLTF.

The V call is TRBV4-2, the J call TRBJ2-3, with TRBD2 matching 9 bases. CDR3 length: 18 residues. V was pared by 0 bases and J by 3 bases, with 10 bases of the junction left unmatched. Germline V gene sequence: CDR1 LGHNA, CDR2 YNFKEQ. The CDR3 bases are TGTGCCAGCAGCCAAGATTTTGCGGGAGGGGAGGTGACAGATACGCAGTATTTT. Translated, it gives CASSQDFAGGEVTDTQYF.

This clonotype was observed at least ten times. V usage is TRBV18 and J usage is TRBJ1-2; the match to TRBD1 covers 8 bases. The CDR3 spans 14 residues. V lost 4 bases to trimming and J lost 3 bases; unmatched junction nucleotides: 4. Germline lookup yields CDR1 KGHSH and CDR2 LQKENI. In nucleotides, the CDR3 is TGTGCCAGCTCACAGGGACAGGATTACTATGGCTACACCTTC. Protein: CASSQGQDYYGYTF.